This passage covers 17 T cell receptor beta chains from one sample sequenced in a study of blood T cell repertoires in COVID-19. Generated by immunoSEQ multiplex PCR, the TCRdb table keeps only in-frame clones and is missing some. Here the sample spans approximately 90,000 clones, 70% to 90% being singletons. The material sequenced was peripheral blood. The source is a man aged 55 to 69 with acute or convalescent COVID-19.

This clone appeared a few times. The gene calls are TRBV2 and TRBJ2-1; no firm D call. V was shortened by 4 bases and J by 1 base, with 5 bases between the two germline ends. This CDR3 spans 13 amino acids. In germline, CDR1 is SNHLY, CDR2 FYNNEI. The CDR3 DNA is TGTGCCAGCAGTGCTGAGTCCTACAATGAGCAGTTCTTC. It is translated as CASSAESYNEQFF.

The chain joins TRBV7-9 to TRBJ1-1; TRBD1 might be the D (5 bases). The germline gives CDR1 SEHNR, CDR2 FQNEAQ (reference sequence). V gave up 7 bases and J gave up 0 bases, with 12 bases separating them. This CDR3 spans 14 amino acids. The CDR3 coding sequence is TGTGCCAGCACCACGACAGCTATGAACACTGAAGCTTTCTTT. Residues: CASTTTAMNTEAFF.

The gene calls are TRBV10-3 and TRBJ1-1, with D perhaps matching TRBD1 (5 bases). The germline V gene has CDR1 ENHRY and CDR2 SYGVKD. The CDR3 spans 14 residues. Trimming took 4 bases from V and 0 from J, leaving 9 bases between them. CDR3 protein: CAISGGPMNTEAFF. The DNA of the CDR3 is TGTGCCATCAGTGGGGGCCCAATGAACACTGAAGCTTTCTTT.

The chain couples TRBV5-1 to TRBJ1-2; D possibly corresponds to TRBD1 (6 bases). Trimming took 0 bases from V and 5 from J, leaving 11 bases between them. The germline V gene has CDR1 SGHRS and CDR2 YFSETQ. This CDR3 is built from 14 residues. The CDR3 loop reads CASSLADSQYGYTF. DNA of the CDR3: TGCGCCAGCAGCTTGGCGGACAGCCAATATGGCTACACCTTC.

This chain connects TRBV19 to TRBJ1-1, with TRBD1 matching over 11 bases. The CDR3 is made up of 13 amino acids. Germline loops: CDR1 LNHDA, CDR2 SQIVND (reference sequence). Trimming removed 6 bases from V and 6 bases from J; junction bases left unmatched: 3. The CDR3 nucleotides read TGTGCCAGTAGCGGACAGGGGGCCGCTGAAGCTTTCTTT. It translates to CASSGQGAAEAFF.

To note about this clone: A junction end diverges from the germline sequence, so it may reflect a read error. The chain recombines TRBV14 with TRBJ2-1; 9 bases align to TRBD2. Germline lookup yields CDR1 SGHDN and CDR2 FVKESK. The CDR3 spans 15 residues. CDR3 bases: TGTGCCAGCAGCCAAGAAGAAGGTCGGGGCGCTAGCGGGGTCTTC. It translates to CASSQEEGRGASGVF. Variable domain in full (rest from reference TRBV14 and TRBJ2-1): EAGVTQFPSHSVIEKGQTVTLRCDPISGHDNLYWYRRVMGKEIKFLLHFVKESKQDESGMPNNRFLAERTGGTYSTLKVQPAELEDSGVYFCASSQEEGRGASGVFGPGTRLTVL.

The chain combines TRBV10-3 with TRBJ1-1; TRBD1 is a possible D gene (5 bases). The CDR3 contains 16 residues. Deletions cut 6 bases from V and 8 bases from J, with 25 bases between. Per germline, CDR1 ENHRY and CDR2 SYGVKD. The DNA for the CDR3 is TGTGCCATCAGCGAAGGAGCTGCAGGGCAGAAGGGGGAAGCTTTCTTT. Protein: CAISEGAAGQKGEAFF.

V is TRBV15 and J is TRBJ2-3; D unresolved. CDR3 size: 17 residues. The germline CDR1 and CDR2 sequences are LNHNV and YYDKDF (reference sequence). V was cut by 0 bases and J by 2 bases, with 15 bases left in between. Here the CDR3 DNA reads TGTGCCACCAGCAGAGATTCACTAAGCGTTGTCACAGATACGCAGTATTTT. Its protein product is CATSRDSLSVVTDTQYF.

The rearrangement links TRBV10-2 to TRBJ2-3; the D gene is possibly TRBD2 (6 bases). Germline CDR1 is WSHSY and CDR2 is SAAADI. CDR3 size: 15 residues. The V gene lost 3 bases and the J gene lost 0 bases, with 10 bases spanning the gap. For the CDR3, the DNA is TGCGCCAGCAGTGATTTGCGGGATAGCACAGATACGCAGTATTTT. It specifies CASSDLRDSTDTQYF.

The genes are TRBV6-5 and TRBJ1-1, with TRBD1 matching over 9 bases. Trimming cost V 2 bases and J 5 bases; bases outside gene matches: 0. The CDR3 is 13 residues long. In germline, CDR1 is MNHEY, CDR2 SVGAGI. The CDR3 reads CASSYGTGTEAFF. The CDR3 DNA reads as TGTGCCAGCAGTTACGGGACAGGGACTGAAGCTTTCTTT.

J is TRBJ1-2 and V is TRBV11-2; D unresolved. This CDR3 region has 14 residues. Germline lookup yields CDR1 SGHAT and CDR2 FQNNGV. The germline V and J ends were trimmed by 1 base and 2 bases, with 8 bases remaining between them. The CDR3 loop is CASSLGSVNYGYTF. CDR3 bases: TGTGCCAGCAGCTTAGGATCGGTGAACTATGGCTACACCTTC.

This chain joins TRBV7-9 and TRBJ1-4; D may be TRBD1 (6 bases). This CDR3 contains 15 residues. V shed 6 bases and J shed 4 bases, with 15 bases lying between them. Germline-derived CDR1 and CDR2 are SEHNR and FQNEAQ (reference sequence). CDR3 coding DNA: TGTGCCAGCAGTTCAGACAGGCGCCTTAATGAAAAACTGTTTTTT. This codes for CASSSDRRLNEKLFF.

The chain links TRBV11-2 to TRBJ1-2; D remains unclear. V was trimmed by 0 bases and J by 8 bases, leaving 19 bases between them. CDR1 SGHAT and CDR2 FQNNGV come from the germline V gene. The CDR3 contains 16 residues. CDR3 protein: CASSLDLAGSSGGYTF. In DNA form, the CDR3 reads TGTGCCAGCAGCTTAGATCTCGCGGGGAGTTCGGGCGGCTACACCTTC.

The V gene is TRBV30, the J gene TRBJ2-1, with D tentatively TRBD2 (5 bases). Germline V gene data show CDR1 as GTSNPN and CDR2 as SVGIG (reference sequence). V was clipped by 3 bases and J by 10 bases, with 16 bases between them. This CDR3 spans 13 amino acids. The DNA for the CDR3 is TGTGCCTGGAGCCGTACGGCAGGAGGCGAGCAGTTCTTC. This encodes CAWSRTAGGEQFF.

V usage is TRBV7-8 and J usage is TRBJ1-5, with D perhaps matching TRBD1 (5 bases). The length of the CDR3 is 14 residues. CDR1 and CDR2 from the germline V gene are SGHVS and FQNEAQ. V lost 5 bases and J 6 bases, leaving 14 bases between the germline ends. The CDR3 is CASSVGGGSQPQHF. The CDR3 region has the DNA TGTGCCAGCAGCGTGGGGGGAGGAAGTCAGCCCCAGCATTTT.

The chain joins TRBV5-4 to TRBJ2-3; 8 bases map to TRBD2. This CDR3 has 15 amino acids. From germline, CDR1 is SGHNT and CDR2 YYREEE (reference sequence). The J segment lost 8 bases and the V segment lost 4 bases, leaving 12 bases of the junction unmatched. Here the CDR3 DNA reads TGTGCCAGCAGCCAACCGGGACTAGGGCCTAGTACGCAGTATTTT. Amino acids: CASSQPGLGPSTQYF. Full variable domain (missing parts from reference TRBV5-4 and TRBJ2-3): ETGVTQSPTHLIKTRGQQVTLRCSSQSGHNTVSWYQQALGQGPQFIFQYYREEENGRGNFPPRFSGLQFPNYSSELNVNALELDDSALYLCASSQPGLGPSTQYFGPGTRLTVL.

The CDR3 region has the DNA TGTGCCAGCAGTCCTTCCGGGGGATCCCTACGCTACACCTTC. Its protein is CASSPSGGSLRYTF. The V gene is TRBV28, the J gene TRBJ1-2, with D possibly TRBD1 on 5 matching bases. CDR3 length: 14 amino acids. V was trimmed by 5 bases and J by 9 bases, leaving 19 bases between them. CDR1 MDHEN and CDR2 SYDVKM come from the germline V gene.